Many counts were recorded for the clone carrying this TCR beta chain. The antigen remains undetermined. The entry originates in a study of neurological immune-mediated disorders. Findings and caveats of the study: Phylogenetic analysis grouped 18 of 34 multiple sclerosis patients' repertoires together, suggesting a possible repertoire signature.

MiXCR was run by TCRdb on the 5' RACE reads, yielding one entry per CDR3 protein. The sample holds some 41,000 distinct CDR3 sequences, roughly 2.5% seen once. CDR1 and CDR2 (germline): SGHRS, YFSETQ. The V gene lost 6 bases and the J gene lost 5 bases, with 11 bases spanning the gap. The CDR3 has 12 amino acids. The clonotype originates from a man aged 25-40 years with multiple sclerosis. This chain joins TRBV5-1 and TRBJ2-5; D gene unclear. The sequenced sample was PBMCs. The chain's CDR3 is CASKAGRETQYF. As DNA, the CDR3 is TGCGCCAGCAAGGCCGGACGGGAGACCCAGTACTTC.